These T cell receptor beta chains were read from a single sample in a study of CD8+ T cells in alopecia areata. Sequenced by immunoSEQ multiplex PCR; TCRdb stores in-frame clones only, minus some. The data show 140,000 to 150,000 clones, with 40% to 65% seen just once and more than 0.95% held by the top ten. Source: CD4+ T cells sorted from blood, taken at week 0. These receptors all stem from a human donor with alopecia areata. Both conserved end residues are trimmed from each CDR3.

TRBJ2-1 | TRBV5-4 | ASSKNRESSYNEQF
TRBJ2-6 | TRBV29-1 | SVDTPQESGANVLT
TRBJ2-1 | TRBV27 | ASRDIGRNEQF
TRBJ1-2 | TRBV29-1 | SVDRDGYT
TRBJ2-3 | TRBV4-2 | ASSQGDSVGTDTQY
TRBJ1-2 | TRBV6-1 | ASRALYGYT
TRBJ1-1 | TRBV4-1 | ASSQGWQGEAF
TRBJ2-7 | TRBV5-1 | ASSSQTQTEQY
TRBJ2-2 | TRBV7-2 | ASSLDGTGELF
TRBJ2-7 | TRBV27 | ASRPTGSSYEQY
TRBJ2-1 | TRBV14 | ASSNRYNEQF
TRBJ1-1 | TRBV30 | AYRTGWNTEAF
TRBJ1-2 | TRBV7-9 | ASSLGTGNGYT
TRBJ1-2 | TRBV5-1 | ASSTRPLEGYT
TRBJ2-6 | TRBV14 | ASSLGAGWSGANVLT
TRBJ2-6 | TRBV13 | ASSLEGDPLGANVLT
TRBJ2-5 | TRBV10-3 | AISESDREETQY
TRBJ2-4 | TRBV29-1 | SVVARLALLAKNIQY